Below are 8 T cell receptor beta chains sequenced from a single sample in a study of blood T cell repertoires in COVID-19. Using immunoSEQ multiplex PCR, the repertoire was profiled, and TCRdb retains in-frame clones only, with some absent. Altogether 160,000 or so clones are present, 65% to 90% being singletons, with the ten largest covering less than 2%. Sequencing used peripheral blood. These receptors came from a human donor in a cohort sampled during active COVID-19.

This clone was observed once. The rearrangement uses TRBV19 and TRBJ2-2, with a possible D match to TRBD1 (7 bases). This CDR3 comprises 14 residues. In germline, CDR1 is LNHDA, CDR2 SQIVND (reference sequence). Trimming removed 5 bases at V and 7 bases at J, with 14 bases between. Here the CDR3 DNA reads TGTGCCAGTAGTCCCGGGACAGCGGGCGGGGAGCTGTTTTTT. This sequence encodes CASSPGTAGGELFF.

This chain uses TRBV3-1 (or the pseudogene TRBV3-2) with TRBJ2-2, with TRBD1 identical over 8 bases. With 4 bases clipped from V and 3 bases from J, the junction kept 4 bases outside the gene matches. The CDR3 is made up of 15 amino acids. Per the germline V gene, CDR1 is LGHDT and CDR2 is YNNKEL (reference sequence). This CDR3 is CASSPPDRDTGELFF. For the CDR3, the DNA is TGTGCCAGCAGCCCCCCGGACAGGGACACCGGGGAGCTGTTTTTT.

CDR3 sequence: CASAGQGEYEQYF. CDR3 DNA: TGTGCCAGCGCAGGACAGGGGGAATACGAGCAGTACTTC. The chain has TRBV6-6 and TRBJ2-7; 10 bases match TRBD1. The germline V gene encodes CDR1 MNHNY and CDR2 SVGAGI (reference sequence). The trim removed 8 bases at V and 4 bases at J, leaving 5 bases unmatched. The CDR3 length is 13 residues.

This clone appeared a single time. At the DNA level, this CDR3 is encoded by other sequences in the same sample as well. The chain employs TRBV5-1 and TRBJ1-1, with 9 positions matching TRBD1. The V and J ends lost 1 base and 5 bases, in that order; junction bases with no gene match: 3. This CDR3 comprises 14 residues. The germline CDR1 and CDR2 sequences are SGHRS and YFSETQ. The CDR3 loop reads CASSLTGGGTEAFF. Written as DNA, the CDR3 is TGCGCCAGCAGCTTGACAGGGGGCGGGACTGAAGCTTTCTTT.

This clone has only a few counts. This sequence joins TRBV6-2 or TRBV6-3 and TRBJ2-7; D is ambiguous. The length of the CDR3 is 12 residues. Looked up from germline, CDR1 is MNHEY and CDR2 is SVGEGT. With 2 bases removed from V and 3 bases from J, the gap between germline ends came to 5 bases. CDR3 sequence (DNA): TGTGCCAGCAGTTACAACAGCTACGAGCAGTACTTC. Translating it yields CASSYNSYEQYF.

Worth noting for this clone: Other nucleotide sequences from this sample produce the same CDR3. The chain recombines TRBV7-3 with TRBJ1-1, with TRBD1 matching over 9 bases. Trimming took 5 bases from V and 4 from J; bases not matched to a gene: 5. Germline V CDR1 and CDR2: SGHTA, FQGTGA. The CDR3 is made up of 14 amino acids. The CDR3 sequence: CASSLQGASTEAFF. CDR3 nucleotide sequence: TGTGCCAGCAGCCTACAGGGGGCAAGCACTGAAGCTTTCTTT.

This rearrangement joins TRBV18 to TRBJ1-2; D remains ambiguous. CDR1 and CDR2 (germline): KGHSH, LQKENI. Trimming left V 2 bases short and J 0 bases short, with 13 bases between. There are 16 residues in the CDR3. The CDR3 region has the DNA TGTGCCAGCTCACCAACGGGAACAGCCTCTAACTATGGCTACACCTTC. Its protein is CASSPTGTASNYGYTF.

The chain carries TRBV3-1 (or the pseudogene TRBV3-2) and TRBJ2-7; D might be TRBD2 (6 bases). This CDR3 spans 15 amino acids. Trimming pared 0 bases from V and 3 bases from J, leaving 12 bases between. In germline, CDR1 is LGHDT, CDR2 YNNKEL (reference sequence). This CDR3 is CASSQDPSARYEQYF. CDR3 DNA: TGTGCCAGCAGCCAAGACCCTAGCGCGCGCTACGAGCAGTACTTC.